A selection of T cell receptor beta chains follows, all from one sample in a study of T cell repertoires in cytomegalovirus infection. Which antigens these TCRs recognize remains unknown. One entry per CDR3 protein, called by TCRdb with MiXCR from the reads. The table lists about 920,000 distinct CDR3 sequences, around 29% of them singletons, with about 14% in the top ten. Sample: cultured CD8+ T cells from PBMCs, taken from culture after CMV antigen stimulation. The receptors stem from a human donor in good health (CMV status not recorded). Some clones in this sample may be carry-over from other donors' samples. The CDR3 runs from the conserved cysteine through the conserved F or W. Each record gives: J gene, clone size, D gene, V gene, CDR3 DNA, CDR3 protein. The D gene is left open where the match is weak. Clone size, where shown, is once, few, many, or a class for clones that have expanded.

TRBJ2-5	.	.	TRBV7-9	TGTGCCAGCACCATTCGGGGGCTAGCGGATCAAGAGACCCAGTACTTC	CASTIRGLADQETQYF
TRBJ2-5	few	.	TRBV28	TGTGCCAGCAACCCAACAGGGCCCCCAGAGACCCAGTACTTC	CASNPTGPPETQYF
TRBJ1-2	few	.	TRBV28	TGTGCCAGCACCCCTTCTGCTCTTGGCTACACCTTC	CASTPSALGYTF
TRBJ1-3	.	.	TRBV27	TGTGCCAGCAGTTTAGATCCACATCCGAGCTCTGGAAACACCATATATTTT	CASSLDPHPSSGNTIYF
TRBJ1-6	many	.	TRBV7-2	TGTGCCAGCAGCTTAGTGGGGGTCTCCTATAATTCACCCCTCCACTTT	CASSLVGVSYNSPLHF
TRBJ2-1	few	.	TRBV10-3	TGTGCCCTCAAGACTATTTACAATGAGCAGTTCTTC	CALKTIYNEQFF
TRBJ1-1	few	TRBD1	TRBV12-3/TRBV12-4	TGTGCCAGCAGTTCACCCCCCGGACAGGAAGCGAACACTGAAGCTTTCTTT	CASSSPPGQEANTEAFF
TRBJ2-1	.	TRBD2	TRBV7-9	TGTGCCAGCAGCTCCACTAGCGGGGGCTCCTCCAATGAGCAGTTCTTC	CASSSTSGGSSNEQFF
TRBJ2-7	few	.	TRBV27	TGTGCCAGCAGTTTGACAGTGGGAAGATACGAGCAGTACTTC	CASSLTVGRYEQYF
TRBJ2-5	.	.	TRBV9	TGTGCCAGCAGCCCCGGGGGGCGCTTATTCCAAGAGACCCAGTACTTC	CASSPGGRLFQETQYF
TRBJ2-2	.	.	TRBV10-3	TGTGCCATCAGTAACGGGGAGCTGTTTTTT	CAISNGELFF
TRBJ1-2	many	.	TRBV7-9	TGTGCCAGCAGTCCACATTATTTGGACTCAGAAAGATATGGCTACACCTTC	CASSPHYLDSERYGYTF
TRBJ1-1	.	TRBD1	TRBV25-1	TGTGCCAGCAGTGAATATGGGGGGGACAGGTTGAACACTGAAGCTTTCTTT	CASSEYGGDRLNTEAFF
TRBJ1-6	.	.	TRBV15	TGTGCCACCAGCGGCAGGGGAGAGAATTCACCCCTCCACTTT	CATSGRGENSPLHF
TRBJ1-6	.	.	TRBV27	TGTGCCAGCATCCCCAGGGGCCGGGGTTCACCCCTCCACTTT	CASIPRGRGSPLHF
TRBJ2-5	many	.	TRBV7-8	TGTGCCAGCAGCTTAGATATGGGGGAGACCCAGTACTTC	CASSLDMGETQYF
TRBJ1-5	.	.	TRBV4-1	TGCGCCAGCAGCCAAGAGCCGGGCTCAGGCCAGCCCCAGCATTTT	CASSQEPGSGQPQHF
TRBJ2-2	few	.	TRBV6-1	TGTGCCAGCAGTGAAGCGCACCGGGGCCCGGGGATAGGGGAGCTGTTTTTT	CASSEAHRGPGIGELFF
TRBJ2-4	few	TRBD2	TRBV12-3/TRBV12-4	TGTGCCAGCAGCCTTGGAGCGGGGGGGTACATTCAGTACTTC	CASSLGAGGYIQYF
TRBJ2-7	.	TRBD1	TRBV6-6	TGTGCCAGCAGTTACTTCTCGGACAGGGCCACCTACGAGCAGTACTTC	CASSYFSDRATYEQYF
TRBJ2-1	.	TRBD2	TRBV13	TGTGCCAGCAGCACGCTAGCGGGGGGTCTAGAGGAGCAGTTCTTC	CASSTLAGGLEEQFF
TRBJ2-1	.	TRBD2	TRBV15	TGTGCCACCAGCAGCGGACTAGCAAACTCCTACAATGAGCAGTTCTTC	CATSSGLANSYNEQFF
TRBJ2-3	few	.	TRBV5-1	TGTGCCAGCAGCTCCGAGCTAGGGGGGGCCCGAGATACGCAGTATTTT	CASSSELGGARDTQYF
TRBJ2-3	.	TRBD2	TRBV27	TGTGCCAGCAGGCCAGGGACTAGCGGGTTCACAGATACGCAGTATTTT	CASRPGTSGFTDTQYF
TRBJ2-6	.	.	TRBV13	TGTGCCAGCAGCCCTTCCGGGGGCTCTGGGGCCAACGTCCTGACTTTC	CASSPSGGSGANVLTF
TRBJ2-3	.	.	TRBV7-6	TGTGCCAGCAGCTTAGTTGGTCCCGGGACATTTTTGGGGGGCCGAAATACGCAGTATTTT	CASSLVGPGTFLGGRNTQYF
TRBJ2-1	.	.	TRBV18	TGTGCCAGCTCACCGGAGGGCTACTCCTACAATGAGCAGTTCTTC	CASSPEGYSYNEQFF